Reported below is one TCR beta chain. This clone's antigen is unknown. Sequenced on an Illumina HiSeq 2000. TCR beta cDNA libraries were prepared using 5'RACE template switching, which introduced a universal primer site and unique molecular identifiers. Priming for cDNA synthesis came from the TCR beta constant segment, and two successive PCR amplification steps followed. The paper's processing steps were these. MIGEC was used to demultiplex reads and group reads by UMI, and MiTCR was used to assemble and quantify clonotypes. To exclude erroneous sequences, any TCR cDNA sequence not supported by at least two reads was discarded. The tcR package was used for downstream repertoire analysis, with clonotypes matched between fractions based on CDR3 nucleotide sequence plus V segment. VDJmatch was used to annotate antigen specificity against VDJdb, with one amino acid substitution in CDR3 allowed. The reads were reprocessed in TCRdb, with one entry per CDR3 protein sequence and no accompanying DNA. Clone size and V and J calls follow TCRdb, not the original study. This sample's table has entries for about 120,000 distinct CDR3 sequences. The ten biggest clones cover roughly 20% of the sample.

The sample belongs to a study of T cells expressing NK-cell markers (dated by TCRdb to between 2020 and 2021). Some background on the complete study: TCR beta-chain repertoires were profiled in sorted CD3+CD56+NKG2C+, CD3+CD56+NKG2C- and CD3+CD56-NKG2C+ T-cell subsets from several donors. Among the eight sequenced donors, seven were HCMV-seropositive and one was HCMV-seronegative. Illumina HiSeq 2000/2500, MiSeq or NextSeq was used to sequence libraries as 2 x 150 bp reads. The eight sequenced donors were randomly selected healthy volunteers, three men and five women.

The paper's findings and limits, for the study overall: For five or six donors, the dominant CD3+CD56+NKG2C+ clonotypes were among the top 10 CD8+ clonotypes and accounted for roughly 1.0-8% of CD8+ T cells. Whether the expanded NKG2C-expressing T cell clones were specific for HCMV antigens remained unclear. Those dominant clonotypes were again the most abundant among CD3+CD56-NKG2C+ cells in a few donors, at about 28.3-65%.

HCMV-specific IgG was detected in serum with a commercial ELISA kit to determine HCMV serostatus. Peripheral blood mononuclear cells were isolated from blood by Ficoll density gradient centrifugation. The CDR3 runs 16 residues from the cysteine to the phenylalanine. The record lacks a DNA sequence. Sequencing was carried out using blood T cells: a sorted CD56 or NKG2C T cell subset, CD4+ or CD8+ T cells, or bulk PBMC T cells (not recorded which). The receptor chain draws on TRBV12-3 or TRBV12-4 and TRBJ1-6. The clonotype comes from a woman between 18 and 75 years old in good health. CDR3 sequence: CASSLSGGSYNSPLHF.